What follows describes a single TCR beta chain. Antigen specificity is unknown. These data come from a study of T cell responses to AZD1222 COVID-19 vaccine. CDR1 is SGHKS, CDR2 YYEKEE, per germline (reference sequence). The CDR3 is 16 amino acids. The junction had 4 bases not matched to a gene; V was cut back by 3 bases and J by 0 bases. The study's findings and limits: The donor group comprised mostly white British people and more females; the analysis possibly underestimated clonal diversity. As reported, nearly half of all spike-specific TCRs target variant regions that are unmutated. Once two AZD1222 doses were given, Spike-specific TCR breadth and depth went up. No repertoire was sampled before or during the peak T cell response, only after it.

The assay was immunoSEQ multiplex PCR, and TCRdb's table has in-frame clones only and misses some. The sample contains 75,000 to 90,000 clones, about 91% of which appear only once. V is TRBV5-5 and J is TRBJ2-1; 9 bases map to TRBD1. The sequences come from peripheral blood, collected 28 days after the second AZD1222 dose. This TCR was recovered from an adult who received the AZD1222 COVID-19 vaccine. CDR3 residues: CASSSTTGGSYNEQFF. The CDR3 DNA reads as TGTGCCAGCAGCTCGACGACAGGGGGCTCCTACAATGAGCAGTTCTTC.